The rows below give T cell receptor beta chains drawn from one sample of a study of T cell clonotyping in hematopoietic cell transplantation. The method was immunoSEQ multiplex PCR; TCRdb's version includes in-frame clones alone and lacks a portion of them. The table lists thousands of clones, about 88% of them singletons. Specimen: peripheral blood mononuclear cells, collected before stem cell transplant. The receptors derive from a man in his sixties with acute myeloid leukemia. Some clones in this sample may be carry-over from other donors' samples. Both conserved end residues are part of each CDR3. The order of the fields is clone size, D gene, J gene, V gene, CDR3 protein, CDR3 DNA. D genes are given only for firm matches. Size values are once, few and many counts, or a class for expanded clones, and some rows have none.

- - TRBJ2-6 TRBV5-1 CASSTSSGANVLTF TGCGCCAGCAGCACGAGCTCTGGGGCCAACGTCCTGACTTTC
- - TRBJ2-5 TRBV5-1 CASTFVGETQYF TGCGCCAGCACATTTGTGGGAGAGACCCAGTACTTC
once TRBD1 TRBJ1-1 TRBV29-1 CSVRTGGGTEAFF TGCAGCGTCCGGACAGGGGGGGGGACTGAAGCTTTCTTT
- - TRBJ2-7 TRBV19 CASKMERNSYEQYF TGTGCCAGTAAGATGGAACGGAACTCCTACGAGCAGTACTTC
- TRBD2 TRBJ2-1 TRBV15 CATSPGTSDSSYNEQFF TGTGCCACCAGTCCCGGGACTAGCGATAGCTCCTACAATGAGCAGTTCTTC
- - TRBJ1-2 TRBV20-1 CSASYGYTF TGCAGTGCCAGCTATGGCTACACCTTC
- TRBD1 TRBJ2-7 TRBV28 CASSSPGRGQGKIYEQYF TGTGCCAGCAGTTCCCCAGGGCGGGGACAGGGGAAAATCTACGAGCAGTACTTC
- - TRBJ1-1 TRBV2 CASSGVRYTEAFF TGTGCCAGCAGTGGCGTTCGTTACACTGAAGCTTTCTTT
- - TRBJ1-1 TRBV6-5 CASSYNPVMNTEAFF TGTGCCAGCAGTTACAACCCAGTTATGAACACTGAAGCTTTCTTT
once - TRBJ2-7 TRBV9 CASSPDDYEQYF TGTGCCAGCAGCCCCGACGACTACGAGCAGTACTTC
- - TRBJ1-5 TRBV29-1 CSVLEGNQPQHF TGCAGCGTTTTGGAGGGGAATCAGCCCCAGCATTTT
- - TRBJ2-6 TRBV5-1 CASGQNSGANVLTF TGCGCCAGCGGGCAGAACTCTGGGGCCAACGTCCTGACTTTC
- TRBD1 TRBJ1-1 TRBV25-1 CASRDREGGNTEAFF TGTGCCAGCAGGGACAGGGAGGGAGGGAACACTGAAGCTTTCTTT
- TRBD1 TRBJ2-6 TRBV7-8 CASSSGTANSGANVLTF TGTGCCAGCAGCTCCGGGACAGCAAACTCTGGGGCCAACGTCCTGACTTTC
- - TRBJ1-5 TRBV2 CASSEQGFDQPQHF TGTGCCAGCAGTGAGCAGGGGTTTGATCAGCCCCAGCATTTT
- - TRBJ2-7 TRBV27 CASSYGVTYEQYF TGTGCCAGCAGTTACGGCGTTACCTACGAGCAGTACTTC
few TRBD2 TRBJ2-3 TRBV9 CASSVAWVAGVPDTQYF TGTGCCAGCAGCGTAGCATGGGTGGCGGGGGTCCCTGATACGCAGTATTTT